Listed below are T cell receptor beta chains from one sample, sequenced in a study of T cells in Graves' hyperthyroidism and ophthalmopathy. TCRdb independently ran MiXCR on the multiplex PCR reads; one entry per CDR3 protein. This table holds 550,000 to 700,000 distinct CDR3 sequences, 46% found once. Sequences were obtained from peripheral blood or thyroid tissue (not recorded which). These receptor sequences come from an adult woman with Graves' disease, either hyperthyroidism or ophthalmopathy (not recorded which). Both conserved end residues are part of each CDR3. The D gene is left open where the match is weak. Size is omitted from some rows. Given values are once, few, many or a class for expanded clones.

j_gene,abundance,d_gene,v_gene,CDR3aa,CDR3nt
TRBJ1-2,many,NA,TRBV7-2,CASSTNLGIGYTF,TGTGCCAGCAGCACTAATTTGGGGATCGGCTACACCTTC
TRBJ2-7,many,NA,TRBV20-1,CSARPPRVVREQYF,TGCAGTGCTAGACCCCCCAGGGTGGTGAGGGAGCAGTACTTC
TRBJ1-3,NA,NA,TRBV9,CHSASRGVGNTIYF,TGTCACAGTGCTAGCCGCGGGGTTGGAAACACCATATATTTT
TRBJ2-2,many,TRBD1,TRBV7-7,CASSLGWTGESGELFF,TGTGCTAGCAGCTTAGGATGGACAGGGGAGAGCGGGGAGCTGTTTTTT
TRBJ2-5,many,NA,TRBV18,CASSPGGIQETQYF,TGTGCCAGCTCACCCGGCGGTATCCAAGAGACCCAGTACTTC
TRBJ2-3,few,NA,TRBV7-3,CASSGDRQAGWDTQYF,TGTGCCAGCAGCGGGGATCGACAGGCTGGGTGGGATACGCAGTATTTT
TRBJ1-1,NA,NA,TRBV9,CASSVAPGGNTEAFF,TGTGCCAGCAGCGTAGCTCCCGGGGGGAACACTGAAGCTTTCTTT
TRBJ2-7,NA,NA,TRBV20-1,CSAPLVGQGMEPQYF,TGCAGTGCTCCCCTCGTCGGGCAGGGGATGGAGCCCCAGTACTTC
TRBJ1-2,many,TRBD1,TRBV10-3,CAPRETRDRGIWSGYTF,TGTGCCCCACGGGAAACAAGGGACAGGGGGATTTGGAGTGGCTACACCTTC
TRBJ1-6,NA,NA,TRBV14,CASSQRTSGHSPLHF,TGTGCCAGCAGCCAACGGACTAGCGGGCATTCACCCCTCCACTTT
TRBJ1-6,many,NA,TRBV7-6,CASSPQDRYNSPLHF,TGTGCCAGCAGCCCACAGGATCGCTATAATTCACCCCTCCACTTT
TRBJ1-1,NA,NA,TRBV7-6,CASSLLGARAFF,TGTGCCAGCAGCTTGCTGGGGGCGCGAGCTTTCTTT
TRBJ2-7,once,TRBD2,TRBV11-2,CASSHAAGTPGLAGEEQYF,TGTGCCAGCAGCCATGCTGCCGGGACCCCGGGACTAGCGGGAGAGGAGCAGTACTTC
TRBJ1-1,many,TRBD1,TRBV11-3,CASSIQGDTEAFF,TGTGCCAGCAGCATACAGGGGGATACTGAAGCTTTCTTT
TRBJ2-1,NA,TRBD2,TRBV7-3,CASSPRASGRNEQFF,TGTGCCAGCAGCCCCCGGGCTAGCGGGAGGAACGAGCAGTTCTTC
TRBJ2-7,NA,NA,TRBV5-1,CASSLRTTGPFQSYEQYF,TGCGCCAGCAGCTTGCGCACAACCGGGCCCTTTCAATCTTACGAGCAGTACTTC
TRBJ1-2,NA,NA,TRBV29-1,CSVPVNYGYTF,TGCAGCGTTCCTGTTAACTATGGCTACACCTTC
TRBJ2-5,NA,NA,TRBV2,CASSEGGQGPIF,TGTGCCAGCAGTGAGGGAGGTCAGGGCCCAATCTTC
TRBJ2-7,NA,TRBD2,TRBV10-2,CASGDTSGSVAYEQHF,TGCGCCAGCGGTGATACTAGCGGGAGTGTGGCCTACGAGCAGCACTTC
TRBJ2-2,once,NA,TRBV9,CASSVALVNTGELFF,TGTGCCAGCAGCGTAGCTCTAGTCAACACTGGGGAGCTGTTTTTT
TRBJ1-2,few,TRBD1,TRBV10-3,CAISEVRWDRESGYTF,TGTGCCATCAGTGAAGTTCGATGGGACAGGGAATCTGGCTACACCTTC
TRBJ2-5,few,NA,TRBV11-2,CASSPTETQYF,TGTGCCAGCAGCCCGACGGAGACCCAGTACTTC
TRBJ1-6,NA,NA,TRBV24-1,CATSTPGMGWVRNSPLHF,TGTGCCACCAGTACACCAGGGATGGGTTGGGTGAGGAATTCACCCCTCCACTTT
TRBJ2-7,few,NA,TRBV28,CASSLRPANYDYEQYF,TGTGCCAGCAGTTTACGTCCAGCGAACTACGACTACGAGCAGTACTTC
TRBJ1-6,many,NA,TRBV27,CASSLDISYNSPLHF,TGTGCCAGCAGTCTGGACATCTCGTATAATTCACCCCTCCACTTT
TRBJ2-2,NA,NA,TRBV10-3,CAISAGTPGELFF,TGTGCCATCAGTGCAGGGACACCTGGGGAGCTGTTTTTT
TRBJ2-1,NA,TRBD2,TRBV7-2,CASSRRTSGNEQFF,TGTGCCAGCAGCCGCAGGACTAGCGGGAATGAGCAGTTCTTC
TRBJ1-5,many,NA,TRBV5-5,CASSLLWRPGHSNQPQHF,TGTGCCAGCAGCTTACTGTGGAGGCCGGGACATAGCAATCAGCCCCAGCATTTT
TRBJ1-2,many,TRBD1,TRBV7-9,CASSLVGDRGRPTF,TGTGCCAGCAGCTTAGTGGGTGACAGGGGCCGACCAACCTTC
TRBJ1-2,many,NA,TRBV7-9,CASSPQGTEDGYTF,TGTGCCAGCAGCCCCCAGGGAACTGAGGATGGCTACACCTTC
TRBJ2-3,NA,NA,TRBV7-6,CASSLPDHTDTQYF,TGTGCCAGCAGCTTGCCGGATCACACAGATACGCAGTATTTT
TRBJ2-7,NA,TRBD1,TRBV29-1,CSVRDRVHEQYF,TGCAGCGTTCGGGACAGGGTTCATGAGCAGTACTTC
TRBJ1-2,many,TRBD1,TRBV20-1,CSATVSTGSLGYTF,TGCAGTGCCACGGTCTCGACAGGGTCTCTTGGCTACACCTTC
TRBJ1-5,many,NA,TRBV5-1,CASSLVPVDSNQPQHF,TGCGCCAGCAGCTTGGTCCCGGTTGATAGCAATCAGCCCCAGCATTTT
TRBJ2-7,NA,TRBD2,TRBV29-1,CSVAGTSRDYEQYF,TGCAGCGTTGCCGGGACTAGCCGCGACTACGAGCAGTACTTC
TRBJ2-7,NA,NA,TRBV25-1,CASSASVQGHEQYF,TGTGCCAGCAGCGCATCGGTGCAGGGCCACGAGCAGTACTTC
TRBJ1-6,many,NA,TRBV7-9,CASSLTGTSYNSPLHF,TGTGCCAGCAGCTTAACTGGGACATCCTATAATTCACCCCTCCACTTT
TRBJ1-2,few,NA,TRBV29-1,CSVDLGRDYGYTF,TGCAGCGTTGACTTGGGTCGGGACTATGGCTACACCTTC
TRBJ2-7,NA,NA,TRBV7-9,CASRREYEQYF,TGTGCCAGCAGAAGGGAGTACGAGCAGTACTTC
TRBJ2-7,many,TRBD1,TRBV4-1,CASRPNRGPYEQYF,TGCGCCAGCAGGCCGAACAGGGGCCCCTACGAGCAGTACTTC
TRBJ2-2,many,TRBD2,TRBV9,CASASGRQGAGELFF,TGTGCCAGCGCTAGCGGGAGGCAAGGGGCCGGGGAGCTGTTTTTT
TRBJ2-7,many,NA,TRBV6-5,CASRLPGSYEQYF,TGTGCCAGCAGACTTCCAGGCTCCTACGAGCAGTACTTC
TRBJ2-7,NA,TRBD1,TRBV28,CATQTGTVYEQYF,TGTGCCACCCAGACCGGGACAGTATACGAGCAGTACTTC
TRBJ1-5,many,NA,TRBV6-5,CASRRTPYSNQPQHF,TGTGCCAGCAGAAGGACACCTTATAGCAATCAGCCCCAGCATTTT
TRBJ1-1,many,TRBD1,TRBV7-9,CASRGQGSLGTEAFF,TGTGCCAGCAGAGGACAGGGGTCTCTCGGCACTGAAGCTTTCTTT
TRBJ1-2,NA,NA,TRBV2,CASSHRSVDYGYTF,TGTGCCAGCAGTCACAGGAGCGTGGACTATGGCTACACCTTC
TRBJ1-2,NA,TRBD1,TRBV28,CASSSDRDYGYTF,TGTGCCAGCAGTTCGGACAGGGACTACGGCTACACCTTC
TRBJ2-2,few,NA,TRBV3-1,CASSQGGIGELFF,TGTGCCAGCAGCCAGGGGGGTATCGGGGAGCTGTTTTTT
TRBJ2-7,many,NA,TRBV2,CASSGSGPYEQYF,TGTGCCAGCAGTGGCTCAGGACCCTACGAGCAGTACTTC
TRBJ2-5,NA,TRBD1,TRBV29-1,CSVPGQGQETQYF,TGCAGCGTTCCCGGACAGGGACAAGAGACCCAGTACTTC
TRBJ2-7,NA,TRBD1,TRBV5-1,CASRSGTGTGSYEQYF,TGCGCCAGCAGATCCGGAACCGGGACAGGTTCCTACGAGCAGTACTTC
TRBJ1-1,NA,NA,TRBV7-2,CASSLTGKNTEAFF,TGTGCCAGCAGCTTAACTGGCAAGAACACTGAAGCTTTCTTT
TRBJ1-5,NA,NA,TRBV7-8,CASSPALYSNQPQHF,TGTGCCAGCTCTCCAGCCCTCTATAGCAATCAGCCCCAGCATTTT
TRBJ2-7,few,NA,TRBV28,CASSLWGGSYEQYF,TGTGCCAGCAGTTTATGGGGCGGTTCCTACGAGCAGTACTTC
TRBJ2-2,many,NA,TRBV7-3,CASSSGQTNTGELFF,TGTGCCAGCAGCTCCGGACAGACGAACACCGGGGAGCTGTTTTTT